This TCR beta chain derives from a study of long-term antiretroviral therapy in people with HIV. The CDR3 runs 13 residues. Germline V gene data show CDR1 as ENHRY and CDR2 as SYGVKD. Trimming removed 10 bases at V and 4 bases at J, with 17 bases between. Running of the v3.0 immunoSEQ assay took place at survey level. Repertoires were generated with immunoSEQ multiplex PCR, while TCRdb's copy carries only in-frame clones and drops some. The profile shows roughly 23,000 clones, around 84% of them singletons. Ahead of DNA extraction, samples held roughly 0.85-11 million cryopreserved PBMC each. General study results and limits: Across all time points, the repertoire was dominated by clones that expanded before ART. In samples taken after ART, diversity increased but remained below transplant donor control levels.

This clone was seen a few times. What it recognizes is unknown. The source of this sequence is a man between 18 and 29 years old with HIV. The chain is built from TRBV10-3 and TRBJ2-7, with unresolved D. The input for sequencing was unsorted PBMCs, taken 0.1 years before starting antiretroviral therapy. The CDR3 spells CATRQPSAYEQYF. The CDR3 nucleotides read TGTGCCACCCGGCAGCCCTCGGCGTACGAGCAGTACTTC.